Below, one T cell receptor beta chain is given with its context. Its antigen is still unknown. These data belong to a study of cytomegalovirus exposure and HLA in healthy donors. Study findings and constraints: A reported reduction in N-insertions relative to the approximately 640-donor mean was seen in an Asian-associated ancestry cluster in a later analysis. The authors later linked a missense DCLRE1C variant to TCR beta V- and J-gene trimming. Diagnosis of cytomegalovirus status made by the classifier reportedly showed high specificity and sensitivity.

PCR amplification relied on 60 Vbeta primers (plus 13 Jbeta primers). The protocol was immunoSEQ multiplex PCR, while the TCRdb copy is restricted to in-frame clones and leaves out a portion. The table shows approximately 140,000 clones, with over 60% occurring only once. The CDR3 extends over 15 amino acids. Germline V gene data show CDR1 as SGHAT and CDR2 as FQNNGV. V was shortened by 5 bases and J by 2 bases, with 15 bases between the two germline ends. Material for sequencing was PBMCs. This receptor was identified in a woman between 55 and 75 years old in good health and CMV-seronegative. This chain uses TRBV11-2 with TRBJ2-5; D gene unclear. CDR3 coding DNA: TGTGCCAGCAGCCCGTCCGGGTTTGGACAAGAGACCCAGTACTTC. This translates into CASSPSGFGQETQYF.